Below are 30 T cell receptor beta chains sequenced from a single sample in a study of blood T cell repertoires in COVID-19. This table comes from immunoSEQ multiplex PCR, and its TCRdb copy is limited to in-frame clones, with some not included. The data contain under 350,000 clones, about 83% of them seen just once; the ten biggest clones take up roughly 9.4%. Sequencing was carried out using peripheral blood. The receptors shown here come from a woman between 45 and 60 years old who had recovered from COVID-19.

The chain carries TRBV7-3 and TRBJ1-2; tentative D call: TRBD1 (5 bases). The CDR3 covers 16 residues. V lost 1 base and J lost 7, with 19 bases in between. CDR1 is SGHTA, CDR2 FQGTGA, per germline. The CDR3 loop is CASSLRSPRGVRGYTF. In DNA, the CDR3 is TGTGCCAGCAGCTTAAGGTCTCCCCGGGGGGTCCGTGGCTACACCTTC.

V usage is TRBV7-2 and J usage is TRBJ2-7, with no clear D. V was clipped by 5 bases and J by 2 bases, with 7 bases between them. CDR1 is SGHTA, CDR2 FQGNSA, per germline. The CDR3 is made up of 12 amino acids. CDR3 nucleotides: TGTGCCAGCAGCCCATCCCCCTACGAGCAGTACTTC. This translates into CASSPSPYEQYF.

V usage is TRBV5-1 and J usage is TRBJ2-7, with D possibly matching TRBD1 (5 bases). Germline V gives CDR1 SGHRS, CDR2 YFSETQ. V lost 4 bases to trimming and J lost 3 bases, with 11 bases between them. This CDR3 region has 13 residues. For the CDR3, the DNA is TGCGCCAGCAGCCCCGACAGCATCTACGAGCAGTACTTC. Encoded protein: CASSPDSIYEQYF. The complete variable domain, with remaining parts taken from reference TRBV5-1 and TRBJ2-7, reads KAGVTQTPRYLIKTRGQQVTLSCSPISGHRSVSWYQQTPGQGLQFLFEYFSETQRNKGNFPGRFSGRQFSNSRSEMNVSTLELGDSALYLCASSPDSIYEQYFGPGTRLTVT.

Concerning this clone itself: One junction end does not reproduce the germline sequence, and a read error may be involved. This sequence joins TRBV7-9 and TRBJ2-1; 9 nucleotides align to TRBD1. This CDR3 is 14 amino acids long. The germline V gene encodes CDR1 SEHNR and CDR2 FQNEAQ (reference sequence). CDR3 region: CRSLPGQGVNEQFF. CDR3 coding DNA: TGCCGTAGCTTACCGGGACAGGGAGTTAATGAGCAGTTCTTC.

The chain is built from TRBV28 and TRBJ2-1; perhaps TRBD2 as D (5 bases). This CDR3 comprises 11 residues. V was trimmed by 8 bases and J by 5 bases, leaving 7 bases between them. The germline CDR1 and CDR2 sequences are MDHEN and SYDVKM. CDR3 protein: CASGENNEQFF. CDR3 DNA sequence: TGTGCCAGCGGGGAGAACAATGAGCAGTTCTTC. Combining the CDR3 with reference TRBV28 and TRBJ2-1 gives the whole variable domain DVKVTQSSRYLVKRTGEKVFLECVQDMDHENMFWYRQDPGLGLRLIYFSYDVKMKEKGDIPEGYSVSREKKERFSLILESASTNQTSMYLCASGENNEQFFGPGTRLTVL.

The sample holds one count of this clone. The chain uses TRBV30 and TRBJ2-5, with 8 nucleotides matching TRBD2. Per germline, CDR1 GTSNPN and CDR2 SVGIG (reference sequence). V lost 3 bases, J lost 4 bases, and 16 bases stayed unmatched. The CDR3 consists of 17 residues. This chain's CDR3 is CAWRAPRGRGGRETQYF. CDR3 in DNA: TGTGCCTGGAGGGCACCGAGGGGTCGCGGGGGGAGAGAGACCCAGTACTTC.

This sequence joins TRBV6-5 and TRBJ1-3, with D tentatively TRBD1 (5 bases). The CDR3 sequence is 14 residues long. V lost 0 bases, J lost 2 bases, and 5 bases lay in between. Germline lookup yields CDR1 MNHEY and CDR2 SVGAGI. The CDR3 region has the DNA TGTGCCAGCAGTTACTCAGGGGCTGGAAACACCATATATTTT. Protein sequence: CASSYSGAGNTIYF.

The chain is built from TRBV13 and TRBJ2-3; TRBD2 aligns across 7 bases. This CDR3 comprises 14 residues. The trim removed 5 bases at V and 4 bases at J, leaving 6 bases unmatched. The germline CDR1 and CDR2 sequences are PRHDT and FYEKMQ (reference sequence). The CDR3 coding sequence is TGTGCCAGCAGCGTCAGACTAGCAGCAGATACGCAGTATTTT. Protein: CASSVRLAADTQYF.

This clone was counted once. The chain employs TRBV28 and TRBJ1-2; D is unresolved. Trimming removed 0 bases from V and 2 bases from J, with 7 bases in between. The CDR3 contains 14 residues. Per the germline V gene, CDR1 is MDHEN and CDR2 is SYDVKM. The CDR3 loop reads CASSLWNRNYGYTF. CDR3 coding DNA: TGTGCCAGCAGTTTATGGAATAGAAACTATGGCTACACCTTC.

The sample holds one count of this clone. The chain recombines TRBV6-5 with TRBJ2-7; 9 nucleotides agree with TRBD1. Per the germline V gene, CDR1 is MNHEY and CDR2 is SVGAGI. CDR3 length equals 14 residues. The trim removed 7 bases at V and 3 bases at J, leaving 7 bases unmatched. For the CDR3, the DNA is TGTGCCAGCACGTTACGACAGGGGGGCTACGAGCAGTACTTC. Its protein product is CASTLRQGGYEQYF.

J is TRBJ2-2 and V is TRBV10-3, with 8 bases identical to TRBD2. V gave up 9 bases and J gave up 1 base; unmatched junction bases: 7. This CDR3 is 15 amino acids long. CDR1 and CDR2 (germline): ENHRY, SYGVKD. In nucleotides, the CDR3 is TGTGCCATTCTAAGAGCGGGGGTGAACACCGGGGAGCTGTTTTTT. Its translation: CAILRAGVNTGELFF.

There are many counts of this clone. The chain combines TRBV2 with TRBJ2-1, with D unresolved. Germline loops: CDR1 SNHLY, CDR2 FYNNEI. The CDR3 is 14 amino acids. With 0 bases removed from V and 7 bases from J, the gap between germline ends came to 10 bases. The CDR3 DNA is TGTGCCAGCAGTGAAGCGACACTTACTAATGAGCAGTTCTTC. It encodes CASSEATLTNEQFF.

This clone was seen just once. J is TRBJ2-7 and V is TRBV19; 11 bases agree with TRBD1. The CDR3 runs to 14 residues. Germline values: CDR1 LNHDA, CDR2 SQIVND (reference sequence). V lost 5 bases to trimming and J lost 6 bases; unmatched junction nucleotides: 6. The CDR3 bases are TGTGCCAGTAGTGTGGGGACAGGGGGTTCCGAGCAGTACTTC. Its translation: CASSVGTGGSEQYF.

The chain links TRBV6-1 to TRBJ1-2; D is perhaps TRBD1 (6 bases). The germline V and J ends were trimmed by 2 bases and 8 bases, with 12 bases remaining between them. This CDR3 comprises 13 residues. Germline-derived CDR1 and CDR2 are MNHNS and SASEGT. The DNA for the CDR3 is TGTGCCAGCAGTGAATTGGGGGCGCGGGGCTACACCTTC. Its protein product is CASSELGARGYTF.

V gene TRBV5-4 combines with J gene TRBJ1-2; D uncertain. Trimming cost V 3 bases and J 0 bases, with 15 bases left between them. In germline, CDR1 is SGHNT, CDR2 YYREEE (reference sequence). There are 16 residues in the CDR3. DNA for the CDR3: TGTGCCAGCAGCTCACAAGTTGGAACAGCTAACTATGGCTACACCTTC. Translated, it gives CASSSQVGTANYGYTF.

The gene calls are TRBV3-1 (or the pseudogene TRBV3-2) and TRBJ1-1, with 11 bases fitting TRBD1. V trimming: 1 base; J trimming: 5 bases; junction bases outside the gene matches: 3. Germline V gene data show CDR1 as LGHDT and CDR2 as YNNKEL (reference sequence). The CDR3 spans 15 residues. CDR3 protein: CASSQAGTGGTEAFF. The CDR3 nucleotides read TGTGCCAGCAGCCAAGCCGGGACAGGGGGAACTGAAGCTTTCTTT.

The rearrangement links TRBV27 to TRBJ1-5; 11 bases are shared with TRBD1. After removal of 6 bases from V and 7 bases from J, the junction contained 5 bases not matched to a gene. Germline CDR1 reads MNHEY; CDR2 reads SMNVEV (reference sequence). The CDR3 runs to 14 residues. CDR3: CASSRGQGEQPQHF. DNA for the CDR3: TGTGCCAGCAGCCGGGGACAGGGGGAACAGCCCCAGCATTTT.

This chain connects TRBV6-5 to TRBJ1-1, with TRBD1 matching over 7 bases. The J segment lost 5 bases and the V segment lost 0 bases, leaving 9 bases of the junction unmatched. CDR3 length: 16 amino acids. CDR1 is MNHEY, CDR2 SVGAGI, per germline. The CDR3 protein is CASSYSSGGRGTEAFF. The CDR3 coding sequence is TGTGCCAGCAGTTACTCGTCCGGGGGCAGGGGGACTGAAGCTTTCTTT.

CDR3 sequence (DNA): TGTGCCAGCTCCTGGGGCGGCAATCAGCCCCAGCATTTT. Residues: CASSWGGNQPQHF. V and J are TRBV28 and TRBJ1-5; D perhaps matches TRBD1 (5 bases). V was cut by 8 bases and J by 2 bases, with 10 bases left in between. There are 13 residues in the CDR3. Germline loops: CDR1 MDHEN, CDR2 SYDVKM.

This chain's CDR3 is CASTNGGAGTDTQYF. CDR3 DNA: TGTGCCAGCACCAACGGGGGGGCCGGTACAGATACGCAGTATTTT. This chain links TRBV6-6 with TRBJ2-3; TRBD2 aligns across 8 bases. Germline trimming cut 7 bases from V and 3 bases from J; bases unmatched to any gene: 9. The germline V gene has CDR1 MNHNY and CDR2 SVGAGI (reference sequence). The CDR3 extends over 15 amino acids.

The chain has TRBV27 and TRBJ1-4; 11 positions match TRBD1. J lost 11 bases, V lost 5 bases, and 10 bases had no gene match. CDR1 is MNHEY and CDR2 is SMNVEV in the germline V gene (reference sequence). The CDR3 extends over 15 amino acids. Here the CDR3 DNA reads TGTGCCAGCAGTCTCTCCGGGACAGGGGGTTTCAAACTGTTTTTT. It specifies CASSLSGTGGFKLFF.

J is TRBJ1-3 and V is TRBV12-3 or TRBV12-4; tentatively, D is TRBD1 (5 bases). Trimming cost V 5 bases and J 8 bases, with 10 bases left between them. The CDR3 is 12 residues long. The CDR3 region is CASSQQVYTIYF. The DNA for the CDR3 is TGTGCCAGCAGTCAACAGGTTTACACCATATATTTT.

The chain recombines TRBV12-5 with TRBJ2-3; 11 positions agree with TRBD2. This CDR3 region has 16 residues. The junction had 4 bases not matched to a gene; V was cut back by 3 bases and J by 2 bases. Germline loops: CDR1 LGHNT, CDR2 FRNRAP. Here the CDR3 reads CASGLGTSGITDTQYF. DNA for the CDR3: TGTGCTAGTGGTTTAGGGACTAGCGGTATCACAGATACGCAGTATTTT.

The J gene is TRBJ2-2, the V gene TRBV29-1; D perhaps matches TRBD2 (5 bases). V lost 7 bases and J lost 4, with 10 bases in between. In germline, CDR1 is SQVTM, CDR2 ANQGSEA. The CDR3 totals 12 residues. CDR3 nucleotides: TGCAGCGCCGTACGGGGCACCGGGGAGCTGTTTTTT. Residues: CSAVRGTGELFF.

The V gene is TRBV7-3, the J gene TRBJ1-3; no definite D call. Looked up from germline, CDR1 is SGHTA and CDR2 is FQGTGA. V lost 5 bases to trimming and J lost 0 bases, with 11 bases between them. CDR3 length: 15 amino acids. The CDR3 loop reads CASSTHSLSGNTIYF. Written as DNA, the CDR3 is TGTGCCAGCAGCACCCACAGTCTCTCTGGAAACACCATATATTTT.

V is TRBV7-2 and J is TRBJ1-3; D remains ambiguous. Germline CDR1 reads SGHTA; CDR2 reads FQGNSA. The CDR3 extends over 15 amino acids. The V end lost 5 bases, the J end lost 0 bases, and 11 bases lay between the germline ends. The CDR3 here is CASSALGTSGNTIYF. In DNA, the CDR3 is TGTGCCAGCAGCGCCCTAGGTACCTCTGGAAACACCATATATTTT.

The chain joins TRBV9 to TRBJ1-2; D is ambiguous. CDR3 length: 12 amino acids. The V and J ends lost 4 bases and 7 bases respectively, with 11 bases between them. The germline V gene encodes CDR1 SGDLS and CDR2 YYNGEE. The CDR3 reads CASSSSLGGYTF. In DNA, the CDR3 is TGTGCCAGCAGCTCTAGCTTGGGTGGCTACACCTTC. Full variable domain (rest looked up from reference TRBV9 and TRBJ1-2): DSGVTQTPKHLITATGQRVTLRCSPRSGDLSVYWYQQSLDQGLQFLIQYYNGEERAKGNILERFSAQQFPDLHSELNLSSLELGDSALYFCASSSSLGGYTFGSGTRLTVV.

This clone has only one observation. The chain is built from TRBV5-5 and TRBJ2-7; TRBD1 matches at 7 bases. This CDR3 has 17 residues. Germline V CDR1 and CDR2: SGHKS, YYEKEE (reference sequence). The junction had 12 bases not matched to a gene; V was cut back by 0 bases and J by 3 bases. The CDR3 region is CASSLGLFSGGSYEQYF. The CDR3 region has the DNA TGTGCCAGCAGCTTGGGCCTGTTTTCAGGGGGAAGCTACGAGCAGTACTTC.

The chain combines TRBV11-2 with TRBJ1-1; D gene ambiguous. The germline V gene encodes CDR1 SGHAT and CDR2 FQNNGV. V lost 0 bases to trimming and J lost 4 bases, with 12 bases between them. The CDR3 covers 15 residues. The CDR3 region has the DNA TGTGCCAGCAGCTTAGAGGCGGGCAGCCCCACTGAAGCTTTCTTT. This codes for CASSLEAGSPTEAFF.

This chain joins TRBV5-5 and TRBJ1-1, with 7 bases fitting TRBD1. The V segment lost 2 bases and the J segment 2 bases; nucleotides outside the gene matches: 6. This CDR3 has 15 amino acids. CDR1 is SGHKS and CDR2 is YYEKEE in the germline V gene (reference sequence). The CDR3: CASSFGDSPNTEAFF. In DNA, the CDR3 is TGTGCCAGCAGCTTCGGGGACAGTCCAAACACTGAAGCTTTCTTT.